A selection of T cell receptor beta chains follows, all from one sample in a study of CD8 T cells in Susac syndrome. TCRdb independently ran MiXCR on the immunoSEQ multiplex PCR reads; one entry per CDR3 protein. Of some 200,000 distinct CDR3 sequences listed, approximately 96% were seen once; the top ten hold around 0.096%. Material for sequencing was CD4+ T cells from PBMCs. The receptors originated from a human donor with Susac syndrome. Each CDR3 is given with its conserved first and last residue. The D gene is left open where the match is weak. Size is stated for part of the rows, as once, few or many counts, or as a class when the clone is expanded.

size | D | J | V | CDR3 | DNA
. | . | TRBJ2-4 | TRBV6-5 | CASTRDPRGDIQYF | TGTGCCAGCACCCGGGACCCCAGGGGGGACATTCAGTACTTC
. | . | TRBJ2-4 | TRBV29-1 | CSVEVRTRILAKNIQYF | TGCAGCGTTGAGGTCCGGACAAGAATACTAGCCAAAAACATTCAGTACTTC
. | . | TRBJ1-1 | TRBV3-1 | CASSQAGYTEAFF | TGTGCCAGCAGCCAAGCCGGATACACTGAAGCTTTCTTT
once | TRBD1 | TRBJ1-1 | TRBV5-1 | CASSPWTGKLTGAFF | TGCGCCAGCAGCCCTTGGACAGGAAAACTCACGGGAGCTTTCTTT
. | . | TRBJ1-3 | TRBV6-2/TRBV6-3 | CASSYRDLGNTIYF | TGTGCCAGCAGTTACAGGGACCTTGGAAACACCATATATTTT
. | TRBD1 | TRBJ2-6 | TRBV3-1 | CASSQVTGGLKGANVLTF | TGTGCCAGCAGCCAAGTGACAGGGGGCCTTAAAGGGGCCAACGTCCTGACTTTC
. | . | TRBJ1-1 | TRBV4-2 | CASSQPGGMNTEAFF | TGTGCCAGCAGCCAACCCGGCGGTATGAACACTGAAGCTTTCTTT
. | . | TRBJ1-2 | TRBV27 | CASSLSGQNYGYTF | TGTGCCAGCAGTTTATCGGGGCAGAACTATGGCTACACCTTC
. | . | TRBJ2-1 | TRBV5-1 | CASSFPLGGHSYNEQFF | TGCGCCAGCAGCTTTCCCCTCGGGGGGCACTCCTACAATGAGCAGTTCTTC
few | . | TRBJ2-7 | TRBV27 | CASSLKTAPYEQYF | TGTGCCAGCAGTTTAAAAACTGCCCCCTACGAGCAGTACTTC
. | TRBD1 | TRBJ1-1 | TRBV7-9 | CASSLTRDRGVEAFF | TGTGCCAGCAGCTTAACCCGGGACAGGGGGGTTGAAGCTTTCTTT
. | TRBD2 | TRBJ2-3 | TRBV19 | CASSILLAGHTSTDTQYF | TGTGCCAGTAGTATCCTACTAGCGGGACATACTAGCACAGATACGCAGTATTTT
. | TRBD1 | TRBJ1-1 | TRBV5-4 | CASKLAGQGGTEAFF | TGTGCCAGCAAGTTGGCAGGACAGGGGGGAACTGAAGCTTTCTTT
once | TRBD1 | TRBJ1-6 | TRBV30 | CAWSVGTGGSPLHF | TGTGCCTGGAGTGTGGGGACAGGGGGTTCACCCCTCCACTTT
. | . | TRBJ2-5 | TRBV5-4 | CASSRVSGIAEETQYF | TGTGCCAGCAGCCGCGTCTCGGGGATTGCGGAAGAGACCCAGTACTTC
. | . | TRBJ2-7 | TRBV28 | CASSFGQGYEQYF | TGTGCCAGCAGTTTCGGTCAGGGCTACGAGCAGTACTTC
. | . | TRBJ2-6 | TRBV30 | CAWSRTVGGSGANVLTF | TGTGCCTGGAGTCGAACAGTAGGGGGATCTGGGGCCAACGTCCTGACTTTC